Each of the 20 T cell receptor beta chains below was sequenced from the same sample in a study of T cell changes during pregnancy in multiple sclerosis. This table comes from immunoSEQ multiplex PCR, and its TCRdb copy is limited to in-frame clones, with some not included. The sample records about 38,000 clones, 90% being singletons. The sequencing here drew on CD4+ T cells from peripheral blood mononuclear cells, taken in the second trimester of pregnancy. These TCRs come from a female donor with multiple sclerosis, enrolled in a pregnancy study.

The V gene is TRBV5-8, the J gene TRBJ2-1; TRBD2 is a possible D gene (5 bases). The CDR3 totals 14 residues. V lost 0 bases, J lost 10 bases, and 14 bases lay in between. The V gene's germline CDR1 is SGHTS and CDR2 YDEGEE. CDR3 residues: CASSLEAERGEQFF. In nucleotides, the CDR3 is TGTGCCAGCAGCTTGGAGGCGGAAAGAGGGGAGCAGTTCTTC.

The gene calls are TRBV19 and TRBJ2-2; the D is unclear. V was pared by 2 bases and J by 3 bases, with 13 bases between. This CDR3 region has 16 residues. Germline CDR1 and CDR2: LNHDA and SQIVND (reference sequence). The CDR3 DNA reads TGTGCCAGTAGTATAATCGGGTCGGTCGACACCGGGGAGCTGTTTTTT. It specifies CASSIIGSVDTGELFF.

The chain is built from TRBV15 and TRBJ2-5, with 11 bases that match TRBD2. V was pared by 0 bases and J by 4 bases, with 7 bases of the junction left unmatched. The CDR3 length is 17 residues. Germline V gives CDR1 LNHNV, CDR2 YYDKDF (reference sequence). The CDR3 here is CATSRDRLAGGLETQYF. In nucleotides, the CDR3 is TGTGCCACCAGCAGAGATAGGCTAGCGGGAGGTTTAGAGACCCAGTACTTC.

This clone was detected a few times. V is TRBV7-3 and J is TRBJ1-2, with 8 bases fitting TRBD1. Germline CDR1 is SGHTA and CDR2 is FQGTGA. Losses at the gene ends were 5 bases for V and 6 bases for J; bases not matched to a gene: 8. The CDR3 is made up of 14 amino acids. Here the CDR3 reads CASSPGQGLDGYTF. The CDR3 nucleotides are TGTGCCAGCAGCCCCGGACAGGGATTGGATGGCTACACCTTC. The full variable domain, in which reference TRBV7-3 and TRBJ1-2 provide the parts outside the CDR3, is GAGVSQTPSNKVTEKGKYVELRCDPISGHTALYWYRQSLGQGPEFLIYFQGTGAADDSGLPNDRFFAVRPEGSVSTLKIQRTERGDSAVYLCASSPGQGLDGYTFGSGTRLTVV.

For the CDR3, the DNA is TGTGCCAGCAGCCCCTCCCGGAGAAGTACGAACACCGGGGAGCTGTTTTTT. This translates into CASSPSRRSTNTGELFF. This rearrangement joins TRBV7-9 to TRBJ2-2; D is uncertain. This CDR3 is 17 amino acids long. V lost 5 bases, J lost 0 bases, and 16 bases lay in between. From germline, CDR1 is SEHNR and CDR2 FQNEAQ (reference sequence).

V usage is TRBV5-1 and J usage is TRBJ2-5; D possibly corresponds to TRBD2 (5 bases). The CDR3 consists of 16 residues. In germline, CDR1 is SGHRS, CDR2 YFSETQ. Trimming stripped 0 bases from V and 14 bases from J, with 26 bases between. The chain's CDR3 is CASSLDPGIRLTRAYF. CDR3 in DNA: TGCGCCAGCAGCTTGGACCCCGGGATCCGGCTCACTCGGGCTTACTTC.

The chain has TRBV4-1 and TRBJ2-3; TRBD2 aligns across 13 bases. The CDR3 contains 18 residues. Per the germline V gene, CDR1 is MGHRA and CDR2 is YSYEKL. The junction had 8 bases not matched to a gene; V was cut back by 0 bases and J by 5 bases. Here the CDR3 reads CASSQEIGRTSGRDTQYF. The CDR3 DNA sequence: TGCGCCAGCAGCCAAGAAATTGGGAGGACTAGCGGGAGAGATACGCAGTATTTT.

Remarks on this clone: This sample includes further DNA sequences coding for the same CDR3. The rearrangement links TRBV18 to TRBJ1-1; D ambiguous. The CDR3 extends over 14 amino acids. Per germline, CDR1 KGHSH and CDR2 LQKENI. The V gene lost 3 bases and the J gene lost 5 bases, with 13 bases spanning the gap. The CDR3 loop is CASSPLEGGTEAFF. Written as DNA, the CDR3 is TGTGCCAGCTCACCCCTCGAGGGAGGAACTGAAGCTTTCTTT.

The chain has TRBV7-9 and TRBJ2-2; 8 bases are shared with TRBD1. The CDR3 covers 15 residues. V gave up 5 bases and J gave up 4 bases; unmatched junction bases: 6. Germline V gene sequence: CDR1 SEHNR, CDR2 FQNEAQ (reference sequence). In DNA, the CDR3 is TGTGCCAGCAGCCTCGACAGGGGTTTCACCGGGGAGCTGTTTTTT. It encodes CASSLDRGFTGELFF.

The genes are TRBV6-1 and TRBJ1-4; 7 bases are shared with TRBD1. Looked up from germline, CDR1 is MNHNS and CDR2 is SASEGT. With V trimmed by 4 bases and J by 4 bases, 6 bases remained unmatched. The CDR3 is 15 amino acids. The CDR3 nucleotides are TGTGCCAGCAGTGGGACAGGCGGTCTTAATGAAAAACTGTTTTTT. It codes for CASSGTGGLNEKLFF.

CDR3 bases: TGCACCAGCAGCCAAGTTTATCCCGAGCCCTTCTCTGGAAACACCATATATTTT. This codes for CTSSQVYPEPFSGNTIYF. This chain links TRBV1 with TRBJ1-3. TRBV1 is deemed a pseudogene. The CDR3 sequence is 18 residues long.

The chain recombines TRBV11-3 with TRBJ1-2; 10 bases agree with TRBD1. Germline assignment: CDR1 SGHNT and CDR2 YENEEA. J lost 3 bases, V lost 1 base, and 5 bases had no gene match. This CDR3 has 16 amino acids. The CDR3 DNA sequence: TGTGCCAGCAGCTTAGGCGGGACAGGGGCGTACTATGGCTACACCTTC. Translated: CASSLGGTGAYYGYTF. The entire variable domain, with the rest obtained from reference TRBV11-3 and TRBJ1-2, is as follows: EAGVVQSPRYKIIEKKQPVAFWCNPISGHNTLYWYLQNLGQGPELLIRYENEEAVDDSQLPKDRFSAERLKGVDSTLKIQPAELGDSAVYLCASSLGGTGAYYGYTFGSGTRLTVV.

CDR3 region: CAISESGQGGLRHQPQHF. CDR3 nucleotide sequence: TGTGCCATCAGTGAGTCAGGACAGGGTGGTCTCAGGCATCAGCCCCAGCATTTT. This rearrangement joins TRBV10-3 to TRBJ1-5, with TRBD1 matching over 8 bases. Germline assignment: CDR1 ENHRY and CDR2 SYGVKD. The CDR3 extends over 18 amino acids. Germline trimming cut 0 bases from V and 5 bases from J; bases unmatched to any gene: 12.

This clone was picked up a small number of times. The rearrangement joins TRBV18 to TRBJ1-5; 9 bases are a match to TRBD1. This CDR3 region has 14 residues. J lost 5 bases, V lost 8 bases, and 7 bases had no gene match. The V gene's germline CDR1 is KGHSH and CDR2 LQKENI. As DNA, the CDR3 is TGTGCCAGCACCGGGACAGGGACTGATCAGCCCCAGCATTTT. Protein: CASTGTGTDQPQHF.

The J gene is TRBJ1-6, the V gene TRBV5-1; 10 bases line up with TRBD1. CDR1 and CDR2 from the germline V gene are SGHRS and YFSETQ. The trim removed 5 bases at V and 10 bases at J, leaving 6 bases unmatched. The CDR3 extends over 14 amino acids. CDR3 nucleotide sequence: TGCGCCAGCAGGGGGACAGGGGAAGGATCACCCCTCCACTTT. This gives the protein CASRGTGEGSPLHF. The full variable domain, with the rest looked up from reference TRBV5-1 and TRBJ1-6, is KAGVTQTPRYLIKTRGQQVTLSCSPISGHRSVSWYQQTPGQGLQFLFEYFSETQRNKGNFPGRFSGRQFSNSRSEMNVSTLELGDSALYLCASRGTGEGSPLHFGNGTRLTVT.

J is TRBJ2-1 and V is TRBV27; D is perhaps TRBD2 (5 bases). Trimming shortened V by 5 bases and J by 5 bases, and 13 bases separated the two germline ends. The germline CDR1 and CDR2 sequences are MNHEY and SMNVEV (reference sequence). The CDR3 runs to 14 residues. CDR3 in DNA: TGTGCCAGCAGTGTCCTAGCCTCTCACAATGAGCAGTTCTTC. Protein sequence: CASSVLASHNEQFF.

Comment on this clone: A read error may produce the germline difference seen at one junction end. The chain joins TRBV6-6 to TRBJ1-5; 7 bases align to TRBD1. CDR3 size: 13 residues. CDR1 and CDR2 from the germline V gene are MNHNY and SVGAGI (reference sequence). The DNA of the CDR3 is TGTGCCGGCAGACAGGGCCCCAATCAGCCCCAGCATTTT. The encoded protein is CAGRQGPNQPQHF.

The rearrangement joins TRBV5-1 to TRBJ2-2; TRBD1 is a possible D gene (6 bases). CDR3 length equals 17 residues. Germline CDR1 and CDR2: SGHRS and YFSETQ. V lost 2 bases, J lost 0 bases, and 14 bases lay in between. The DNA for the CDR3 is TGCGCCAGCAGCTTTTCCCCCGGGACAACGAACACCGGGGAGCTGTTTTTT. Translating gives CASSFSPGTTNTGELFF.

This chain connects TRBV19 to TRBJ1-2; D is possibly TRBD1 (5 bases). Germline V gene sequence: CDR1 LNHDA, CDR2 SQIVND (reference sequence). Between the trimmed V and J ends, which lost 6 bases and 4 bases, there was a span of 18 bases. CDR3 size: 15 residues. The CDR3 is CASRKSGSTAYGYTF. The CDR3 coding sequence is TGTGCCAGTAGAAAGTCTGGATCGACAGCCTATGGCTACACCTTC.

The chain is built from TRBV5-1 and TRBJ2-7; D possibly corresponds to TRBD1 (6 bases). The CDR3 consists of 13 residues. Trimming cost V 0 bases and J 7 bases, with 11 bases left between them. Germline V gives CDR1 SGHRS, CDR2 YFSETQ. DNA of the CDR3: TGCGCCAGCAGCTTGGGGGACATGCAAGAGCAGTACTTC. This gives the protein CASSLGDMQEQYF.